Reported below is one T cell receptor beta chain. Its specificity is unknown. This specimen belongs to a study of shared clonotypes between healthy human individuals. Study conclusions and caveats: The study found about 5% of naive CD4 clonotypes shared across several donors.

The CDR3 is 15 residues long. V was pared by 5 bases and J by 2 bases, with 5 bases of the junction left unmatched. Looked up from germline, CDR1 is SGHTA and CDR2 is FQGNSA. Using immunoSEQ multiplex PCR, the repertoire was profiled, and TCRdb retains in-frame clones only, with some absent. The sample lists some 100,000 clones, about 70% seen once, with roughly 24% in the top ten. The sample taken for sequencing was memory CD8+ T cells sorted from blood. As for subset: CD45RO+ cells pooled with CCR7-negative TemRA cells. The V and J genes are TRBV7-2 and TRBJ2-3, with 9 positions matching TRBD1. This receptor was obtained from a woman under 40 in good health. The CDR3 region has the DNA TGTGCCAGCAGCCTGGGACAGGGACACACAGATACGCAGTATTTT. As protein: CASSLGQGHTDTQYF.